The rows below give T cell receptor beta chains drawn from one sample of a study of blood T cell repertoires in COVID-19. The table came from immunoSEQ multiplex PCR; TCRdb's copy has only in-frame clones and leaves some out. The sample lists over 250,000 clones, over 75% occurring once. The sequencing input was peripheral blood. The receptor source for this set is a woman in her twenties or thirties with acute or convalescent COVID-19. Each CDR3 is given with its conserved first and last residue. D genes are given only for firm matches. Clone size is stated in some rows and not others, as once, few, many or a class when expanded.

TRBV6-5	TRBJ1-5	.	.	TGTGCCAGCAGTTACTCCCGGGGAGATGGCAATCAGCCCCAGCATTTT	CASSYSRGDGNQPQHF
TRBV12-3/TRBV12-4	TRBJ1-2	TRBD1	.	TGTGCCAGCAGTAAACAGGGGCGGTATGGCTACACCTTC	CASSKQGRYGYTF
TRBV5-5	TRBJ1-1	.	.	TGTGCCAGCAGCTTGGGCCAGGCTCCCCTGAACACTGAAGCTTTCTTT	CASSLGQAPLNTEAFF
TRBV24-1	TRBJ1-5	.	once	TGTGCCACCAGTGTGAGGGATAGCAATCAGCCCCAGCATTTT	CATSVRDSNQPQHF
TRBV19	TRBJ2-7	TRBD2	.	TGTGCCAGTAGTATGGGGACTAACCCCTACGAGCAGTACTTC	CASSMGTNPYEQYF
TRBV6-5	TRBJ1-1	.	.	TGTGCCAGGTCGGAGGGTCTCTTTGCAACTGAAGCTTTCTTT	CARSEGLFATEAFF
TRBV7-9	TRBJ2-4	.	.	TGTGCCAGCAGCTTAATTCCTAGCTCCCAAAACATTCAGTACTTC	CASSLIPSSQNIQYF
TRBV5-1	TRBJ2-2	TRBD2	once	TGCGCCAGCAGCAAACTAGCGGGGTCGAACACCGGGGAGCTGTTTTTT	CASSKLAGSNTGELFF
TRBV19	TRBJ1-2	TRBD1	.	TGTGCCAGTAGGACAGGGACTGGCTACACCTTC	CASRTGTGYTF
TRBV24-1	TRBJ2-1	TRBD2	.	TGTGCCACCAGTGACAACACACTAGCGGGAGGGCGGAATGAGCAGTTCTTC	CATSDNTLAGGRNEQFF
TRBV7-7	TRBJ2-5	.	.	TGTGCCAGCAGCTTTAGTGGAGAGACCCAGTACTTC	CASSFSGETQYF
TRBV19	TRBJ2-3	.	.	TGTGCCAGTAGTATACCTCTGCGGGCAGATACGCAGTATTTT	CASSIPLRADTQYF
TRBV19	TRBJ1-6	TRBD1	.	TGTGCCAGTAGTCCGGCAATGACCACAGGGGGCAGGGCCTATAATTCACCCCTCCACTTT	CASSPAMTTGGRAYNSPLHF
TRBV19	TRBJ2-7	TRBD2	.	TGTGCCAGTAGTACCCCCGCTAGCGGGAGCTACGAGCAGTACTTC	CASSTPASGSYEQYF
TRBV27	TRBJ1-2	TRBD1	.	TGTGCCAGCAGTACGAGGAGGGGACAGGACTATGGCTACACCTTC	CASSTRRGQDYGYTF
TRBV7-8	TRBJ1-5	.	.	TGTGCCAGCAGCCTAATCCTGGCACCAGGGAATCAGCCCCAGCATTTT	CASSLILAPGNQPQHF
TRBV19	TRBJ2-7	.	once	TGTGCCAGTAGTGAGGGCTACGAGCAGTACTTC	CASSEGYEQYF
TRBV2	TRBJ1-2	.	once	TGTGCCAGCAGTGAAGCTGGGGGCGCAGGTGGCTACACCTTC	CASSEAGGAGGYTF
TRBV9	TRBJ1-2	.	.	TGTGCCAGCAGCACAGAGACAGGCCGATATGGCTACACCTTC	CASSTETGRYGYTF
TRBV7-9	TRBJ1-1	.	.	TGTGCCAGCAGCTTTTGGGAGAGCACTGAAGCTTTCTTT	CASSFWESTEAFF
TRBV30	TRBJ2-7	TRBD2	.	TGTGCCTGGAGTGGCGGGAGGGCGGTCGAGCAGTACTTC	CAWSGGRAVEQYF
TRBV5-1	TRBJ2-3	.	once	TGCGCCAGCAGCTTGCCGGGGGGCTTCACAGATACGCAGTATTTT	CASSLPGGFTDTQYF
TRBV27	TRBJ2-1	.	.	TGTGCCAGCAGTTCATCCCTTCTGGGGAGAAGTAATGAGCAGTTCTTC	CASSSSLLGRSNEQFF
TRBV11-2	TRBJ2-1	TRBD1	.	TGTGCCAGCAGGTGGGACAGGCCTTTTGCGGGGCAGTTCTTC	CASRWDRPFAGQFF
TRBV9	TRBJ1-6	TRBD1	.	TGTGCCAGCGCTAGGGACAGGGGTAATTCACCCCTCCACTTT	CASARDRGNSPLHF
TRBV14	TRBJ2-7	.	.	TGTGCCAGCAGCCAAGACAGTGGCTACGAGCAGTACTTC	CASSQDSGYEQYF
TRBV14	TRBJ2-7	TRBD1	once	TGTGCCAGCAGCCCGGGACAGGGGGCCTACGAGCAGTACTTC	CASSPGQGAYEQYF
TRBV6-6	TRBJ1-1	TRBD1	.	TGTGCCAGCAGTAAGGGACAGGGGAACACTGAAGCTTTCTTT	CASSKGQGNTEAFF
TRBV6-2/TRBV6-3	TRBJ1-1	TRBD1	.	TGTGCCAGCAGTGGCGGACAGGGTGAGAACACTGAAGCTTTCTTT	CASSGGQGENTEAFF
TRBV7-2	TRBJ2-7	.	.	TGTGCCAGCAGCTTAGGGCTAGCCCCCTACGAGCAGTACTTC	CASSLGLAPYEQYF
TRBV6-1	TRBJ2-5	.	.	TGTGCCAGCAGTGAAGCGGCCGGGTCGAGGGAGACCCAGTACTTC	CASSEAAGSRETQYF
TRBV27	TRBJ2-2	TRBD2	.	TGTGCCAGCAGTTTATCGAGCGGGAGGGCTGTCGGGGAGCTGTTTTTT	CASSLSSGRAVGELFF
TRBV27	TRBJ1-6	.	.	TGTGCCAGCAGGGACGGGACTCATAATTCACCCCTCCACTTT	CASRDGTHNSPLHF
TRBV12-3/TRBV12-4	TRBJ2-1	.	.	TGTGCCAGCAACGGGTCTCCCTACAATGAGCAGTTCTTC	CASNGSPYNEQFF
TRBV30	TRBJ1-6	.	few	TGTGCCTGGAGTGTATCGGGTTTTCTTTCACCCCTCCACTTT	CAWSVSGFLSPLHF
TRBV5-1	TRBJ1-1	TRBD1	.	TGCGCCAGCAGCTTGGCGGTCGGGACAGGGAACACTGAAGCTTTCTTT	CASSLAVGTGNTEAFF
TRBV6-2/TRBV6-3	TRBJ2-7	TRBD1	.	TGTGCCAGCAGTTACTCGAAGTGGACAGGGCGCTACGAGCAGTACTTC	CASSYSKWTGRYEQYF
TRBV5-6	TRBJ1-3	TRBD1	.	TGTGCCAGCAGACTACAGGGGACTGGAAACACCATATATTTT	CASRLQGTGNTIYF
TRBV6-2/TRBV6-3	TRBJ2-3	.	.	TGTGCCAGCAGTTACTCCCCCGGGACAGATACGCAGTATTTT	CASSYSPGTDTQYF
TRBV13	TRBJ1-2	TRBD1	.	TGTGCCAGCAGCTTTGGACAGGGGAGCTATGGCTACACCTTC	CASSFGQGSYGYTF
TRBV19	TRBJ1-5	TRBD1	.	TGTGCCAGTGCCTATATCCCGACAGGGACCCAGCCCCAGCATTTT	CASAYIPTGTQPQHF
TRBV27	TRBJ2-1	TRBD2	.	TGTGCCAGCAGTACCGGGACTAGCGGGAACTACAATGAGCAGTTCTTC	CASSTGTSGNYNEQFF
TRBV11-2	TRBJ2-1	TRBD2	.	TGTGCCAGCACCCCGTATGGTGGATTGGGGGGGTACAATGAGCAGTTCTTC	CASTPYGGLGGYNEQFF
TRBV6-2/TRBV6-3	TRBJ1-5	.	.	TGTGCCAGCAGCTTAGGGACGGGACAAAATCAGCCCCAGCATTTT	CASSLGTGQNQPQHF
TRBV10-3	TRBJ2-7	.	.	TGTGCCATCAGTGAAACTAGCTACCCCTACGAGCAGTACTTC	CAISETSYPYEQYF
TRBV9	TRBJ2-2	TRBD2	.	TGTGCCAGCAGCGGGCCTCCGGGACTAGCGAACACCGGGGAGCTGTTTTTT	CASSGPPGLANTGELFF
TRBV20-1	TRBJ2-5	TRBD2	.	TGCAGTGCTAGTAGACTAGCGGGAGCTGAGACCCAGTACTTC	CSASRLAGAETQYF
TRBV6-4	TRBJ1-6	.	once	TGTGCCAGCAGTCCGCGTCGCTTCTCCTATAATTCACCCCTCCACTTT	CASSPRRFSYNSPLHF
TRBV7-3	TRBJ2-3	TRBD1	.	TGTGCCAGCAGCTTCCGGATGGGGGACAGGGGGCCAGATACGCAGTATTTT	CASSFRMGDRGPDTQYF
TRBV27	TRBJ1-1	TRBD1	.	TGTGCCAGCAGTTTTGGACAGGGTAGGACTGAAGCTTTCTTT	CASSFGQGRTEAFF
TRBV7-8	TRBJ2-7	TRBD2	.	TGTGCCAGTGATAGCGGGGGGGCCTCCTACGAGCAGTACTTC	CASDSGGASYEQYF
TRBV9	TRBJ2-7	TRBD2	.	TGTGCCAGCAGCCCGGGACTAGCGGTAGAATACGAGCAGTACTTC	CASSPGLAVEYEQYF
TRBV4-3	TRBJ1-2	TRBD1	.	TGCGCCAGCAGCCTAGGGACAGGGTCTGGTGGCTACACCTTC	CASSLGTGSGGYTF
TRBV27	TRBJ2-3	TRBD2	.	TGTGCCTCCGCTTCCGGGACTAGCGCCGTTAGCACAGATACGCAGTATTTT	CASASGTSAVSTDTQYF
TRBV29-1	TRBJ2-1	.	.	TGCAGCGCCTCCCGGGACATAGGTCACAAAAGTGAGCAGTTCTTC	CSASRDIGHKSEQFF
TRBV24-1	TRBJ2-1	TRBD1	.	TGTGCCACCAGTGATCCAAGGACAGGGAAAACCTACAATGAGCAGTTCTTC	CATSDPRTGKTYNEQFF
TRBV11-3	TRBJ1-6	.	.	TGTGCCAGCAGCCGACGCCCGGGGGATTTATCACCCCTCCACTTT	CASSRRPGDLSPLHF
TRBV7-8	TRBJ1-1	TRBD1	.	TGTGCCAGCAGCTTAGAGGACAGGCGGACTGAAGCTTTCTTT	CASSLEDRRTEAFF
TRBV20-1	TRBJ2-1	.	few	TGCAGTGCTAGTTTTTCAGGTCGTGAGCAGTTCTTC	CSASFSGREQFF
TRBV7-2	TRBJ2-1	TRBD2	.	TGTGCCAGCAGCCCGTTGACTAGCGGGAGGGGAAGTGAGCAGTTCTTC	CASSPLTSGRGSEQFF